The rows below give T cell receptor beta chains drawn from one sample of a study of regulatory T cells in long-lasting Graves disease. Each CDR3 protein gets one entry after TCRdb re-called the multiplex PCR reads with MiXCR. Counted here are approximately 390,000 distinct CDR3 sequences, 15% to 20% occurring once; the ten biggest clones make up 20% to 25%. The sample was also linked to a second study, of T cells in Graves' hyperthyroidism and ophthalmopathy.

This specimen was peripheral blood mononuclear cells (PBMCs), taken at new diagnosis, from a patient treated with antithyroid drugs. Receptors were obtained from a woman younger than 30 with Graves disease. Each CDR3 is given with its conserved first and last residue. Fields, in order: clone size, D gene, V gene, J gene, CDR3 DNA, CDR3 protein. A D gene is named only where the DNA matches it firmly. Rows give clone size only sometimes, using once, few, many, or a class for an expanded clone.

few	NA	TRBV6-1	TRBJ2-7	TGTGTGGCGGGGACCAAAGGTAACGAGCAGTACTTC	CVAGTKGNEQYF
NA	TRBD1	TRBV6-1	TRBJ1-2	TGTGCCAGCAGTGGGACAGGGACGACCAGGGGCTACACCTTC	CASSGTGTTRGYTF
many	NA	TRBV2	TRBJ1-5	TGTGCCAGCAGTGAAGTTGTAAGCAATCAGCCCCAGCATTTT	CASSEVVSNQPQHF
few	NA	TRBV11-2	TRBJ2-7	TGTGCCAGCAGCTTAATAGGAGGGGATTCCTACGAGCAGTACTTC	CASSLIGGDSYEQYF
NA	TRBD2	TRBV29-1	TRBJ2-5	TGCAGCGTTGAAGATCGAGCGGGGGGGCTGGAGACCCAGTACTTC	CSVEDRAGGLETQYF
many	NA	TRBV12-3/TRBV12-4	TRBJ2-7	TGTGCCAGCAGTCCGTGGGGGGTATTCTACGAGCAGTACTTC	CASSPWGVFYEQYF
many	NA	TRBV19	TRBJ2-2	TGTGCCAGTAACCGACCCCCGAACACCGGGGAGCTGTTTTTT	CASNRPPNTGELFF
many	TRBD1	TRBV20-1	TRBJ1-5	TGCAGTGCTAGGGAGACAGGGGGCAGCAATCAGCCCCAGCATTTT	CSARETGGSNQPQHF
many	NA	TRBV5-6	TRBJ1-1	TGTGCCAGCAGCTTAGATGGGAGCGCAACAGCTTTCTTT	CASSLDGSATAFF
NA	NA	TRBV12-3/TRBV12-4	TRBJ1-3	TGTGCCAGCAGTGCAACCTCACTAGGCGGTGACACCATATATTTT	CASSATSLGGDTIYF
many	NA	TRBV27	TRBJ2-1	TGTGCCAGCAGTATCTCCAGGGGAACCTACAATGAGCAGTTCTTC	CASSISRGTYNEQFF
NA	TRBD2	TRBV12-3/TRBV12-4	TRBJ2-5	TGTGCCAGCAGCCCACTAGCGGGGGGGGCCGGGGAGACCCAGTACTTC	CASSPLAGGAGETQYF
few	NA	TRBV7-3	TRBJ2-2	TGTGCCAGCAGCCAACCGGGGGGCAACACCGGGGAGCTGTTTTTT	CASSQPGGNTGELFF
many	NA	TRBV7-9	TRBJ2-3	TGTGCCGGCAGCTTAAACACTAGGGGGGGGGCAACAGATACGCAGTATTTT	CAGSLNTRGGATDTQYF
many	TRBD1	TRBV20-1	TRBJ2-7	TGCAGTGCCTACACGGCCGGGACAGCCTTCTTGTACGAGCAGTACTTC	CSAYTAGTAFLYEQYF
NA	NA	TRBV18	TRBJ1-6	TGTGCCAGCTTACGGCAGGCGAGCTCCTATAATTCACGCCTCCACTTT	CASLRQASSYNSRLHF
NA	NA	TRBV5-4	TRBJ1-4	TGTGCCAGCAGCTTGAATGGGGGGACAACTAATGAAAAACTGTTTTTT	CASSLNGGTTNEKLFF
many	NA	TRBV7-3	TRBJ2-5	TGTGCCAGCAGCTACCCTCGCCAGGGGTCAGGGGAGACCCAGTACTTC	CASSYPRQGSGETQYF
many	NA	TRBV11-2	TRBJ2-7	TGTGCCAGCAGGGCTCCCAACTACGAGCAGTACTTC	CASRAPNYEQYF
few	TRBD1	TRBV9	TRBJ2-2	TGTGCCAGCAGGACAGGGGGTGACACCGGGGAGCTGTTTTTT	CASRTGGDTGELFF
many	NA	TRBV5-1	TRBJ2-3	TGCGCCAGCAGCCTCCGCCGCGGACAGCACGGGGATACGCAGTATTTT	CASSLRRGQHGDTQYF
NA	NA	TRBV10-3	TRBJ2-7	TGTGCCATCAGTGAGTCCGCAAGCTCCTACGAGCAGTACTTC	CAISESASSYEQYF